Listed below are T cell receptor beta chains from one sample, sequenced in a study of patients and donors after allogeneic stem cell transplantation. MiXCR was run by TCRdb on the RT-PCR reads, yielding one entry per CDR3 protein. The data hold about a million distinct CDR3 sequences, with approximately 18% observed a single time. What was sequenced was blood, either unsorted or a sorted T cell fraction (not recorded which). The receptors originated from a human donor who was either an allogeneic HSCT recipient or a stem cell or donor lymphocyte infusion donor (not recorded which). It is not recorded whose cells these are; they may come from a transplant donor. Both conserved end residues are part of each CDR3. Each record gives: J gene, D gene, clone size, V gene, CDR3 protein, CDR3 DNA. The D gene is left open where the match is weak. For some rows the clone size is stated as once, few or many, or as a class when expanded; others skip it.

>TRBJ1-4|TRBD1|few|TRBV29-1
CSVGDRLNEKLFF
TGCAGCGTTGGGGACAGATTAAATGAAAAACTGTTTTTT
>TRBJ2-2|-|-|TRBV2
CASRKDGTGELFF
TGTGCCAGCAGGAAGGACGGAACCGGGGAGCTGTTTTTT
>TRBJ2-5|TRBD2|few|TRBV20-1
CSARGWGGSVRHDQETQYF
TGCAGTGCCAGAGGCTGGGGGGGGAGTGTTAGACACGACCAAGAGACCCAGTACTTC
>TRBJ1-5|-|-|TRBV4-1
CASSPYRDGGLEPQHF
TGCGCCAGCAGCCCTTATCGGGACGGGGGATTGGAGCCCCAGCATTTT
>TRBJ1-1|-|-|TRBV12-3/TRBV12-4
CASSLWGGTNTEAFF
TGTGCCAGCAGTTTGTGGGGTGGGACGAACACTGAAGCTTTCTTT
>TRBJ2-7|-|-|TRBV6-5
CASSYFPSSSYEQYF
TGTGCCAGCAGTTACTTCCCGTCAAGCTCCTACGAGCAGTACTTC
>TRBJ1-5|-|few|TRBV20-1
CSARDRTVNQPQHF
TGCAGTGCTAGAGATCGAACAGTTAATCAGCCCCAGCATTTT
>TRBJ2-2|-|-|TRBV5-1
CASGQPSWGGELFF
TGCGCCAGCGGACAGCCCTCTTGGGGCGGGGAGCTGTTTTTT
>TRBJ2-1|-|-|TRBV20-1
CSASSPSIDEQFF
TGCAGTGCTAGTTCCCCTTCTATAGATGAGCAGTTCTTC
>TRBJ2-1|TRBD2|-|TRBV15
CATSRAPRGRLYNEQFF
TGTGCCACCAGCAGGGCTCCGCGGGGGAGACTCTACAATGAGCAGTTCTTC
>TRBJ2-1|-|few|TRBV29-1
CSVGHVYNEQFF
TGCAGCGTTGGTCACGTTTACAATGAGCAGTTCTTC
>TRBJ1-4|-|-|TRBV6-5
CASSRLNEKLFF
TGTGCCAGCAGTCGCCTGAATGAAAAACTGTTTTTT
>TRBJ1-2|TRBD1|-|TRBV12-3/TRBV12-4
CASSPMDRRYGYTF
TGTGCCAGCAGCCCAATGGACAGGCGCTATGGCTACACCTTC
>TRBJ2-5|-|few|TRBV2
CASIGQQETQYF
TGTGCCAGCATAGGCCAGCAAGAGACCCAGTACTTC
>TRBJ2-1|-|once|TRBV30
CAWSVIVHNEQFF
TGTGCCTGGAGTGTAATAGTGCACAATGAGCAGTTCTTC
>TRBJ1-2|-|-|TRBV5-1
CASSLDSGGGGYTF
TGCGCCAGCAGCTTGGATTCAGGAGGGGGTGGCTACACCTTC
>TRBJ2-7|-|-|TRBV7-9
CASSLTRTGSYEQYF
TGTGCCAGCAGCTTAACGAGGACCGGGTCCTACGAGCAGTACTTC